This is a list of T cell receptor beta chains from one sample in a study of cytomegalovirus exposure and HLA in healthy donors. TCRdb keeps only in-frame clones here, not all; method: immunoSEQ multiplex PCR. Of about 170,000 clones in the sample, 85% were seen once. What was sequenced was PBMCs. All receptors come from a boy between 2 and 10 years old in good health and CMV-seronegative. CDR3s include the opening cysteine and the closing phenylalanine or tryptophan. The D gene is left open where the match is weak. Clone size, where shown, is once, few, many, or a class for clones that have expanded.

-	TRBJ2-7	few	TRBV21-1	TGTGCCAGCGGAGGAGAGTACTTC	CASGGEYF
TRBD1	TRBJ1-1	-	TRBV10-3	TGTGCCGCGAAGACAGGGGCCGAGACTGAAGCTTTCTTT	CAAKTGAETEAFF
TRBD1	TRBJ1-1	-	TRBV7-9	TGTGCCAGCAGCTACCTGCCTCACAGGGGGAGGAACACTGAAGCTTTCTTT	CASSYLPHRGRNTEAFF
-	TRBJ2-3	-	TRBV7-2	TGTGCCAGCAGCTTTCCGGCGGGCCCCACAGATACGCAGTATTTT	CASSFPAGPTDTQYF
TRBD2	TRBJ2-3	once	TRBV11-2	TGTGCCAGCAGCTCTAGCGGGGGGGGCACAGATACGCAGTATTTT	CASSSSGGGTDTQYF
TRBD2	TRBJ2-7	-	TRBV11-2	TGTGCCAGCAGCTCGACTACCCTTAGCGGGCCCGATCCCTACGAGCAGTACTTC	CASSSTTLSGPDPYEQYF
TRBD2	TRBJ2-5	-	TRBV7-3	TGTGCCAGCAGCTTAATCCACGGGGCTAGCGGGAGGAGAGAGACCCAGTACTTC	CASSLIHGASGRRETQYF
-	TRBJ1-1	-	TRBV2	TGTGCCAGCAGTTCGCAGGGGTTCCTGAACACTGAAGCTTTCTTT	CASSSQGFLNTEAFF
-	TRBJ1-4	-	TRBV7-6	TGTGCCAGCAGCCAATTGAGGGCTTCTAATGAAAAACTGTTTTTT	CASSQLRASNEKLFF
-	TRBJ1-1	-	TRBV2	TGTGCCAGCAGTGCGCAGATGAACACTGAAGCTTTCTTT	CASSAQMNTEAFF
-	TRBJ2-3	-	TRBV14	TGTGCCAGCAGCCAAGTAGTATTTCCTAGCACAGATACGCAGTATTTT	CASSQVVFPSTDTQYF
TRBD1	TRBJ1-2	once	TRBV5-4	TGTGCCAGCAGCTCTCCGGGACAGGGTGGTGGCTACACCTTC	CASSSPGQGGGYTF
-	TRBJ2-5	-	TRBV25-1	TGTGCCAGCAGTGATCCCCGCCGGGTCCAAGAGACCCAGTACTTC	CASSDPRRVQETQYF
TRBD2	TRBJ2-7	-	TRBV2	TGTGCCAGCTCCGGGACAGGGGGACTAGCGGGAGTACCCACGCCGGAGCAGTACTTC	CASSGTGGLAGVPTPEQYF
-	TRBJ2-5	-	TRBV2	TGTGCCAGCAGTGATCAGGGGCGCGGGGAGACCCAGTACTTC	CASSDQGRGETQYF
-	TRBJ2-2	-	TRBV11-2	TGTGCCAGCAGCTTAGCCAACAGGGTCAAGCCCGGGGAGCTGTTTTTT	CASSLANRVKPGELFF
TRBD2	TRBJ2-5	-	TRBV6-5	TGTGCCAGCAGTGGCGCCGGGACTAAGATTGAGACCCAGTACTTC	CASSGAGTKIETQYF
TRBD2	TRBJ2-7	-	TRBV7-9	TGTGCCAGCAGCTTAGCGCCTAGCGGGAGGATGTGGGAGCAGTACTTC	CASSLAPSGRMWEQYF
TRBD1	TRBJ1-2	-	TRBV4-1	TGTGCCAGCAGCCAAGATAGGGACAGGGGTGATGGCTACACCTTC	CASSQDRDRGDGYTF
-	TRBJ1-1	few	TRBV5-5	TGTGCCAGCAGCTTAGGTCTAGATGTGAGGAACACTGAAGCTTTCTTT	CASSLGLDVRNTEAFF